The next 15 T cell receptor beta chains were all read from a single sample in a study of T cell responses to AZD1222 COVID-19 vaccine. Using immunoSEQ multiplex PCR, the repertoire was profiled, and TCRdb retains in-frame clones only, with some absent. The repertoire holds approximately 150,000 clones, with 85% to 95% as singletons. The specimen comprised peripheral blood, sampled on day 0 of AZD1222 vaccination. The receptor source for this set is an adult in good health.

The chain uses TRBV9 and TRBJ1-6; 9 bases agree with TRBD1. The V gene end was trimmed by 4 bases and the J gene end by 8 bases; junction bases not matched to a gene: 7. Germline V CDR1 and CDR2: SGDLS, YYNGEE. This CDR3 is 15 amino acids long. CDR3 region: CASSPLRTGDSPLHF. CDR3 bases: TGTGCCAGCAGCCCCCTCAGGACAGGGGATTCACCCCTCCACTTT.

The chain employs TRBV5-1 and TRBJ1-2, with D tentatively TRBD1 (5 bases). Trimming left V 0 bases short and J 7 bases short, with 13 bases between. The germline V gene has CDR1 SGHRS and CDR2 YFSETQ. The CDR3 extends over 14 amino acids. CDR3 in DNA: TGCGCCAGCAGCTTGGACCTTATCGGGGGTGGCTACACCTTC. As protein: CASSLDLIGGGYTF.

V is TRBV5-6 and J is TRBJ2-7; 7 bases match TRBD1. This CDR3 comprises 13 residues. V was pared by 1 base and J by 3 bases, with 1 base of the junction left unmatched. Germline assignment: CDR1 SGHDT and CDR2 YYEEEE. As DNA, the CDR3 is TGTGCCAGCAGCTTGAGGGGGCTCTACGAGCAGTACTTC. As protein: CASSLRGLYEQYF.

The gene calls are TRBV28 and TRBJ1-6; the D gene is possibly TRBD1 (6 bases). The ends were cut back, 3 bases at V and 6 bases at J, with 15 bases in the middle. The germline V gene has CDR1 MDHEN and CDR2 SYDVKM. The CDR3 is 16 amino acids. DNA for the CDR3: TGTGCCAGCAGTTTGTCCCGGGACATAAGTAATTCACCCCTCCACTTT. It yields the protein CASSLSRDISNSPLHF.

The gene calls are TRBV2 and TRBJ1-1; no definite D call. CDR1 SNHLY and CDR2 FYNNEI come from the germline V gene. V lost 5 bases and J 0 bases, leaving 7 bases between the germline ends. This CDR3 has 13 residues. The CDR3 DNA sequence: TGTGCCAGCAGTCTAGGGATGAACACTGAAGCTTTCTTT. It specifies CASSLGMNTEAFF.

The rearrangement uses TRBV4-3 and TRBJ2-5, with 9 bases aligning to TRBD2. CDR1 is LGHNA, CDR2 YSLEER, per germline. The CDR3 extends over 19 amino acids. The trim removed 0 bases at V and 5 bases at J, leaving 16 bases unmatched. CDR3 bases: TGCGCCAGCAGCCAAGAAGGGGGACTTGGCGGGAGGGCCGGGGAGACCCAGTACTTC. It codes for CASSQEGGLGGRAGETQYF.

A few counts support this clone. The V gene is TRBV7-9, the J gene TRBJ2-2, with 9 bases that match TRBD1. J gave up 0 bases and V 6 bases, and 5 bases lay outside the gene matches. Looked up from germline, CDR1 is SEHNR and CDR2 is FQNEAQ (reference sequence). The CDR3 has 16 amino acids. CDR3 protein: CASRTGGTTNTGELFF. CDR3 bases: TGTGCCAGCAGAACAGGGGGCACTACGAACACCGGGGAGCTGTTTTTT. Full variable domain (missing parts from reference TRBV7-9 and TRBJ2-2): DTGVSQNPRHKITKRGQNVTFRCDPISEHNRLYWYRQTLGQGPEFLTYFQNEAQLEKSRLLSDRFSAERPKGSFSTLEIQRTEQGDSAMYLCASRTGGTTNTGELFFGEGSRLTVL.

This sequence joins TRBV5-1 and TRBJ1-5; TRBD1 agrees at 7 bases. Germline-derived CDR1 and CDR2 are SGHRS and YFSETQ. V shed 7 bases, J shed 4 bases, and the junction held 14 bases outside the gene matches. The CDR3 totals 16 residues. CDR3 amino acids: CASPGGLRMGNQPQHF. CDR3 in DNA: TGCGCCAGCCCAGGGGGGTTACGGATGGGAAATCAGCCCCAGCATTTT.

The V call is TRBV7-3, the J call TRBJ1-1, with a tentative D call TRBD1 (6 bases). The ends were cut back, 3 bases at V and 2 bases at J, with 13 bases in the middle. The CDR3 consists of 15 residues. The germline V gene has CDR1 SGHTA and CDR2 FQGTGA. CDR3 region: CASSFPPGQNTEAFF. The CDR3 DNA follows: TGTGCCAGCAGCTTCCCGCCGGGACAAAACACTGAAGCTTTCTTT.

The V call is TRBV7-9, the J call TRBJ2-7; 7 nucleotides line up with TRBD2. V shed 5 bases and J 6 bases; nucleotides not matched to a gene: 4. The germline V gene encodes CDR1 SEHNR and CDR2 FQNEAQ (reference sequence). The CDR3 is made up of 12 amino acids. CDR3 sequence (DNA): TGTGCCAGCAGCCCTACGGGGGGCGAGCAGTACTTC. Amino acid sequence: CASSPTGGEQYF.

The chain couples TRBV5-1 to TRBJ2-1; 9 nucleotides agree with TRBD2. Germline-derived CDR1 and CDR2 are SGHRS and YFSETQ. V lost 0 bases, J lost 10 bases, and 8 bases stayed unmatched. The CDR3 is made up of 15 amino acids. Here the CDR3 reads CASSLGRGGASEQFF. The CDR3 DNA is TGCGCCAGCAGCTTGGGGCGCGGGGGGGCCTCGGAGCAGTTCTTC.

The V gene is TRBV28, the J gene TRBJ1-6; D is unresolved. Germline V gene data show CDR1 as MDHEN and CDR2 as SYDVKM. Trimming stripped 8 bases from V and 6 bases from J, with 17 bases between. The CDR3 extends over 15 amino acids. Written as DNA, the CDR3 is TGTGCCAGCCTGAGGGCAGGAAATGGTAATTCACCCCTCCACTTT. This sequence encodes CASLRAGNGNSPLHF.

The chain couples TRBV14 to TRBJ1-2, with a weak D call TRBD1 (5 bases). The CDR3 is 16 amino acids. Germline V gene sequence: CDR1 SGHDN, CDR2 FVKESK. Trimming pared 1 base from V and 0 bases from J, leaving 12 bases between. The CDR3 reads CASSQGRRASNYGYTF. The CDR3 nucleotides read TGTGCCAGCAGCCAAGGTCGCAGGGCTTCTAACTATGGCTACACCTTC.

The genes are TRBV28 and TRBJ1-5, with D unresolved. Between the trimmed V and J ends, which lost 2 bases and 0 bases, there was a span of 8 bases. CDR3 length equals 15 residues. The germline gives CDR1 MDHEN, CDR2 SYDVKM. CDR3 sequence: CASSLTKVSNQPQHF. DNA of the CDR3: TGTGCCAGCAGTTTAACTAAGGTTAGCAATCAGCCCCAGCATTTT. The complete variable domain, with remaining parts taken from reference TRBV28 and TRBJ1-5, reads DVKVTQSSRYLVKRTGEKVFLECVQDMDHENMFWYRQDPGLGLRLIYFSYDVKMKEKGDIPEGYSVSREKKERFSLILESASTNQTSMYLCASSLTKVSNQPQHFGDGTRLSIL.

The V call is TRBV5-1, the J call TRBJ2-5, with D hard to call. This CDR3 has 13 amino acids. The germline V gene has CDR1 SGHRS and CDR2 YFSETQ. V lost 2 bases and J lost 2, with 7 bases in between. The CDR3 loop reads CASSFGAQETQYF. As DNA, the CDR3 is TGCGCCAGCAGCTTCGGCGCGCAAGAGACCCAGTACTTC.